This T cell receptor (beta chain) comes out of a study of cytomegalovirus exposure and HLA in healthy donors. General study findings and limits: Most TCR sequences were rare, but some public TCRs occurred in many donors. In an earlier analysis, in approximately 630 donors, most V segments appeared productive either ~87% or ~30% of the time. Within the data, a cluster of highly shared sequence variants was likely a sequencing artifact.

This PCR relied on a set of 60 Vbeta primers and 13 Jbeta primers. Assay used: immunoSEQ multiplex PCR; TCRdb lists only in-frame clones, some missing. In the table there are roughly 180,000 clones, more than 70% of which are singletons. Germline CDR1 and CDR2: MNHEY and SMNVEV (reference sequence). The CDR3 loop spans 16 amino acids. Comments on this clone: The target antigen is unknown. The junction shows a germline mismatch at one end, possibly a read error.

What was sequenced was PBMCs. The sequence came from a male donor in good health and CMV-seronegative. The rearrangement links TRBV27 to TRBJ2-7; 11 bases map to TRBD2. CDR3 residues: CASSRGGTSGAYEQYF. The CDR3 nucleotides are TGTGCCAGCAGTCGAGGCGGGACTAGCGGAGCCTACGAGCAGTACTTT.